Shown below are 32 T cell receptor beta chains from a single sample sequenced in a study of CD8 T cells in Susac syndrome (dated by TCRdb to about 2019). Libraries came from the immunoSEQ multiplex PCR assay. RNA was extracted using the RNeasy kit, and roughly 0.45 to 1 ug of the RNA was reverse transcribed with random hexamers. TCRdb took the public reads, trimmed them with fastp at Q25, ran MiXCR for clone calling and kept in-frame beta chains. Identical CDR3 protein sequences are pooled into one entry, listed with their most common genes and DNA. The sample table holds about 47,000 distinct CDR3 sequences, of which approximately 92% were seen once. The ten top clones hold approximately 0.41% of the sample. Material for sequencing was CD8+ T cells from PBMCs. These receptor sequences come from a human donor in good health.

This clonotype was seen just once. CDR3 residues: CSARPGKRVEQFF. CDR3 bases: TGCAGTGCTAGACCTGGGAAGCGGGTCGAGCAGTTCTTC. The chain uses TRBV20-1 and TRBJ2-1; possible D gene TRBD2, 6 bases. The CDR3 is made up of 13 amino acids. Germline values: CDR1 DFQATT, CDR2 SNEGSKA (reference sequence). V lost 2 bases, J lost 10 bases, and 15 bases lay in between.

The V gene is TRBV20-1, the J gene TRBJ2-7, with TRBD1 identical over 8 bases. The CDR3 spans 13 residues. The germline CDR1 and CDR2 sequences are DFQATT and SNEGSKA (reference sequence). V lost 3 bases to trimming and J lost 5 bases; unmatched junction nucleotides: 6. CDR3 coding DNA: TGCAGTGCTAGTAACAGGGGGGAAAACGAGCAGTACTTC. The encoded protein is CSASNRGENEQYF.

The chain combines TRBV4-3 with TRBJ1-2, with D tentatively TRBD1 (6 bases). V dropped 3 bases and J dropped 4 bases, with 12 bases sitting between them. CDR1 and CDR2 (germline): LGHNA, YSLEER. The CDR3 contains 14 residues. The chain's CDR3 is CASSHLDSLYGYTF. DNA for the CDR3: TGCGCCAGCAGCCACCTGGACAGCCTCTATGGCTACACCTTC.

The rearrangement joins TRBV4-1 to TRBJ2-1; 9 bases agree with TRBD2. The V gene's germline CDR1 is MGHRA and CDR2 YSYEKL. The CDR3 length is 17 residues. The J segment lost 7 bases and the V segment lost 0 bases, leaving 10 bases of the junction unmatched. The chain's CDR3 is CASSQEGRGRGGNEQFF. Written as DNA, the CDR3 is TGCGCCAGCAGCCAAGAAGGACGCGGGAGGGGTGGGAATGAGCAGTTCTTC.

The genes are TRBV27 and TRBJ2-1; D is uncertain. Per germline, CDR1 MNHEY and CDR2 SMNVEV (reference sequence). The CDR3 consists of 12 residues. Trimming removed 6 bases from V and 6 bases from J, with 9 bases in between. The CDR3 coding sequence is TGTGCCAGCAGCTCCGTGAGCAATGAGCAGTTCTTC. Amino acids: CASSSVSNEQFF.

The chain carries TRBV29-1 and TRBJ1-2; D unresolved. Germline V CDR1 and CDR2: SQVTM, ANQGSEA. The V and J ends lost 2 bases and 6 bases respectively, with 7 bases between them. This CDR3 region has 11 residues. The CDR3 loop is CSVERENGYTF. CDR3 sequence (DNA): TGCAGCGTTGAACGGGAGAATGGCTACACCTTC.

The chain is built from TRBV3-1 and TRBJ1-2; 7 bases align to TRBD1. The ends lost 1 base at V and 6 bases at J; junction bases unmatched: 5. CDR1 is LGHDT and CDR2 is YNNKEL in the germline V gene (reference sequence). There are 14 residues in the CDR3. The CDR3 nucleotides read TGTGCCAGCAGCCAAGTCGGCAGGGGGGATGGCTACACCTTC. This gives the protein CASSQVGRGDGYTF.

V gene TRBV5-1 combines with J gene TRBJ1-1, with D unresolved. Between the trimmed V and J ends, which lost 0 bases and 4 bases, there was a span of 7 bases. The V gene's germline CDR1 is SGHRS and CDR2 YFSETQ. The CDR3 length is 13 residues. The CDR3 DNA follows: TGCGCCAGCAGCTTGGGGGCACCCACTGAAGCTTTCTTT. As protein: CASSLGAPTEAFF. Full variable domain (remainder filled in from reference TRBV5-1 and TRBJ1-1): KAGVTQTPRYLIKTRGQQVTLSCSPISGHRSVSWYQQTPGQGLQFLFEYFSETQRNKGNFPGRFSGRQFSNSRSEMNVSTLELGDSALYLCASSLGAPTEAFFGQGTRLTVV.

The CDR3 reads CASMAGRTGGNEQFF. DNA of the CDR3: TGTGCCAGCATGGCCGGAAGGACAGGGGGCAATGAGCAGTTCTTC. The rearrangement links TRBV7-2 to TRBJ2-1, with TRBD1 identical over 10 bases. Germline V gene sequence: CDR1 SGHTA, CDR2 FQGNSA. The CDR3 runs 15 residues. The trim removed 7 bases at V and 6 bases at J, leaving 9 bases unmatched.

This chain uses TRBV25-1 with TRBJ2-1; no reliable D call. Trimming took off 3 bases at V and 7 bases at J, with 7 bases between the two ends. Germline CDR1 and CDR2: MGHDK and SYGVNS. This CDR3 has 12 amino acids. CDR3 in amino acids: CASSDGFNEQFF. The DNA of the CDR3 is TGTGCCAGCAGTGACGGGTTTAATGAGCAGTTCTTC.

On this clonotype itself: Relative to the germline gene, one junction end is altered; a read error may explain this. This chain links TRBV7-7 with TRBJ2-2; 14 bases are a match to TRBD2. The CDR3 has 19 residues. Germline V lookup: CDR1 SSHAT, CDR2 FNYEAQ (reference sequence). DNA of the CDR3: TGTGCTAGCAGCCCGGGACTAGCGGGAGCCGTTGTCAACACCGGGGAGCTGTTTTTT. Protein: CASSPGLAGAVVNTGELFF.

The chain uses TRBV12-3 or TRBV12-4 and TRBJ1-5, with 7 bases aligning to TRBD1. This CDR3 contains 14 residues. The V and J ends lost 7 bases and 6 bases, in that order; junction bases with no gene match: 9. The CDR3 spells CASTRQGIGQPQHF. CDR3 bases: TGTGCCAGCACCCGACAGGGAATCGGTCAGCCCCAGCATTTT.

This chain uses TRBV27 with TRBJ1-5; D unresolved. The germline V gene encodes CDR1 MNHEY and CDR2 SMNVEV (reference sequence). Trimming took off 3 bases at V and 5 bases at J, with 23 bases between the two ends. This CDR3 contains 18 residues. CDR3 sequence reads: CASSFTPMGSGSDQPQHF. CDR3 coding DNA: TGTGCCAGCAGTTTCACCCCAATGGGGTCCGGGTCGGATCAGCCCCAGCATTTT.

The chain is built from TRBV7-9 and TRBJ1-2; 7 bases are shared with TRBD1. Unmatched junction bases numbered 7, after V lost 5 bases and J lost 4 bases. Germline assignment: CDR1 SEHNR and CDR2 FQNEAQ (reference sequence). CDR3 length equals 14 residues. The CDR3 coding sequence is TGTGCCAGCAGCGACACAGGGGTGGTCTATGGCTACACCTTC. This sequence encodes CASSDTGVVYGYTF.

The chain is built from TRBV6-2 or TRBV6-3 and TRBJ2-7, with unresolved D. Trimming removed 5 bases from V and 0 bases from J, with 8 bases in between. The CDR3 contains 13 residues. CDR1 is MNHEY, CDR2 SVGEGT, per germline. The DNA for the CDR3 is TGTGCCAGCAGTGCCCTGAGCTCCTACGAGCAGTACTTC. Its protein product is CASSALSSYEQYF.

The CDR3 DNA follows: TGTGCCAGCATCCAGCCCAAGGGTAACACCGGGGAGCTGTTTTTT. Residues: CASIQPKGNTGELFF. The chain joins TRBV7-9 to TRBJ2-2; D is unresolved. This CDR3 comprises 15 residues. Germline-derived CDR1 and CDR2 are SEHNR and FQNEAQ (reference sequence). Trimming cost V 7 bases and J 2 bases, with 14 bases left between them. Looking up the rest from reference TRBV7-9 and TRBJ2-2 gives the full variable domain: DTGVSQNPRHKITKRGQNVTFRCDPISEHNRLYWYRQTLGQGPEFLTYFQNEAQLEKSRLLSDRFSAERPKGSFSTLEIQRTEQGDSAMYLCASIQPKGNTGELFFGEGSRLTVL.

In its sample, this clonotype was seen once. This rearrangement joins TRBV12-3 or TRBV12-4 to TRBJ1-4, with 8 positions matching TRBD1. The junction had 4 bases not matched to a gene; V was cut back by 6 bases and J by 4 bases. The CDR3 has 14 residues. The CDR3 loop reads CASRRTGFNEKLFF. The CDR3 nucleotides are TGTGCCAGCAGACGGACAGGGTTTAATGAAAAACTGTTTTTT.

CDR3: CASSIAGDGRTAFF. The CDR3 nucleotides read TGTGCCAGTAGTATAGCGGGGGACGGCCGGACGGCTTTCTTT. This sequence joins TRBV19 and TRBJ1-1; tentative D call: TRBD1 (5 bases). The CDR3 extends over 14 amino acids. Per germline, CDR1 LNHDA and CDR2 SQIVND (reference sequence). Trimming removed 1 base at V and 11 bases at J, with 17 bases between.

This chain links TRBV27 with TRBJ2-5, with D tentatively TRBD2 (6 bases). Germline values: CDR1 MNHEY, CDR2 SMNVEV (reference sequence). This CDR3 has 15 amino acids. V gave up 6 bases and J gave up 2 bases, with 16 bases separating them. CDR3 sequence reads: CASRSYSAGQETQYF. DNA for the CDR3: TGTGCCAGCAGATCCTATTCTGCGGGACAAGAGACCCAGTACTTC.

The chain carries TRBV7-7 and TRBJ2-2, with TRBD1 matching 8 bases. With V trimmed by 11 bases and J by 5 bases, 4 bases remained unmatched. The CDR3 extends over 12 amino acids. Germline V gives CDR1 SSHAT, CDR2 FNYEAQ (reference sequence). The CDR3 DNA follows: TGTGCCGCAACAGGGGGAACCGGGGAGCTGTTTTTT. It encodes CAATGGTGELFF.

CDR3 in DNA: TGTGCCAGCAGCCAAGTAGAACAGTCCCACGAGCAGTACTTC. Its protein is CASSQVEQSHEQYF. The J gene is TRBJ2-7, the V gene TRBV3-1; D not certain. Germline V gives CDR1 LGHDT, CDR2 YNNKEL (reference sequence). The CDR3 is 14 residues long. V lost 1 base and J 5 bases, leaving 12 bases between the germline ends.

The sample holds one count of this clonotype. This chain links TRBV11-2 with TRBJ2-7; TRBD2 matches at 8 bases. J lost 0 bases, V lost 1 base, and 2 bases had no gene match. CDR1 is SGHAT and CDR2 is FQNNGV in the germline V gene. CDR3 length equals 15 residues. CDR3 DNA: TGTGCCAGCAGCTTAGGGACTAGCATCTCCTACGAGCAGTACTTC. It codes for CASSLGTSISYEQYF. Full variable domain (missing parts from reference TRBV11-2 and TRBJ2-7): EAGVAQSPRYKIIEKRQSVAFWCNPISGHATLYWYQQILGQGPKLLIQFQNNGVVDDSQLPKDRFSAERLKGVDSTLKIQPAKLEDSAVYLCASSLGTSISYEQYFGPGTRLTVT.

The sample holds a few counts of this clonotype. The chain joins TRBV19 to TRBJ2-1; the D gene is possibly TRBD1 (6 bases). The CDR3 is made up of 14 amino acids. Germline CDR1 and CDR2: LNHDA and SQIVND (reference sequence). V was trimmed by 6 bases and J by 9 bases, leaving 18 bases between them. The CDR3 sequence: CASSPGHSSPEQFF. In nucleotides, the CDR3 is TGTGCCAGTAGCCCGGGACATAGCTCCCCTGAGCAGTTCTTC.

The chain links TRBV14 to TRBJ2-1; 15 positions match TRBD2. V lost 3 bases to trimming and J lost 3 bases; unmatched junction nucleotides: 6. This CDR3 has 18 residues. CDR1 is SGHDN and CDR2 is FVKESK in the germline V gene. CDR3 sequence: CASSHAGLAGGIYNEQFF. CDR3 DNA: TGTGCCAGCAGCCACGCCGGACTAGCGGGAGGGATCTACAATGAGCAGTTCTTC.

This sequence joins TRBV10-1 and TRBJ1-1; D perhaps matches TRBD1 (6 bases). The length of the CDR3 is 16 residues. The V and J ends lost 2 bases and 2 bases respectively, with 15 bases between them. Looked up from germline, CDR1 is WNHNN and CDR2 is SYGVQD (reference sequence). This CDR3 reads CASSEELQGFNTEAFF. CDR3 sequence (DNA): TGCGCCAGCAGTGAGGAACTACAGGGATTCAACACTGAAGCTTTCTTT.

The chain combines TRBV5-6 with TRBJ1-2, with D unresolved. Germline lookup yields CDR1 SGHDT and CDR2 YYEEEE. The CDR3 is made up of 14 amino acids. Deletions cut 2 bases from V and 3 bases from J, with 11 bases between. In nucleotides, the CDR3 is TGTGCCAGCAGCTTCGGGTTCCAGGACTATGGCTACACCTTC. The encoded protein is CASSFGFQDYGYTF.

The rearrangement uses TRBV4-2 and TRBJ1-1; 9 bases map to TRBD1. CDR1 is LGHNA, CDR2 YNFKEQ, per germline. The V and J ends lost 5 bases and 3 bases, in that order; junction bases with no gene match: 10. The CDR3 consists of 16 residues. The CDR3 DNA sequence: TGTGCCAGCAGCGAGTCCGGGGGACAGGGTCACACTGAAGCTTTCTTT. This encodes CASSESGGQGHTEAFF.

V usage is TRBV30 and J usage is TRBJ2-1, with 8 nucleotides matching TRBD2. V lost 5 bases and J lost 5; bases outside the gene matches: 5. The CDR3 is 13 residues long. CDR1 and CDR2 (germline): GTSNPN, SVGIG (reference sequence). The DNA for the CDR3 is TGTGCCTGGGACTCGGGAGGGAACAATGAGCAGTTCTTC. Residues: CAWDSGGNNEQFF.

This chain connects TRBV20-1 to TRBJ2-5; 11 nucleotides line up with TRBD2. The CDR3 spans 13 residues. The germline V gene encodes CDR1 DFQATT and CDR2 SNEGSKA (reference sequence). The CDR3 DNA sequence: TGCAGCGCGGGACTAGCGGAGCCCGTGACCCAGTACTTC. It specifies CSAGLAEPVTQYF.

The chain couples TRBV20-1 to TRBJ2-1, with a tentative D call TRBD2 (5 bases). Germline CDR1 DFQATT, CDR2 SNEGSKA (reference sequence). V was pared by 0 bases and J by 6 bases, with 18 bases between. CDR3 length equals 16 residues. CDR3 coding DNA: TGCAGTGCTAGAGATGTGAAGGGAGCGATTGGCAATGAGCAGTTCTTC. Translation: CSARDVKGAIGNEQFF.

As for this clonotype: A read error may account for a junction end that differs from germline. The J gene is TRBJ1-5, the V gene TRBV30, with D uncertain. The CDR3 contains 13 residues. Looked up from germline, CDR1 is GTSNPN and CDR2 is SVGIG (reference sequence). CDR3: CVWSSTGSGPQHF. The CDR3 DNA reads as TGTGTCTGGAGTTCAACCGGTTCGGGGCCCCAGCATTTT. The variable domain in full, with the rest retrieved from reference TRBV30 and TRBJ1-5, is SQTIHQWPATLVQPVGSPLSLECTVEGTSNPNLYWYRQAAGRGLQLLFYSVGIGQISSEVPQNLSASRPQDRQFILSSKKLLLSDSGFYLCVWSSTGSGPQHFGDGTRLSIL.

V gene TRBV9 combines with J gene TRBJ2-2; tentative D call: TRBD2 (5 bases). CDR3 size: 14 residues. V was clipped by 1 base and J by 4 bases, with 8 bases between them. In germline, CDR1 is SGDLS, CDR2 YYNGEE. The CDR3 DNA reads TGTGCCAGCAGCGTAACTAGACGCACCGGGGAGCTGTTTTTT. The encoded protein is CASSVTRRTGELFF.